This entry concerns a single TCR beta chain. These data come from a study of T cell changes during pregnancy in multiple sclerosis. TCRdb's copy holds only in-frame clones and misses some; the assay was immunoSEQ multiplex PCR. The data hold about 38,000 clones, with around 90% observed a single time. The CDR3 has 12 amino acids. Germline V gene data show CDR1 as KGHSH and CDR2 as LQKENI. V gave up 5 bases and J gave up 7 bases, with 9 bases separating them. The material sequenced was CD4+ T cells from peripheral blood mononuclear cells, taken in the second trimester of pregnancy. This receptor was taken from a female donor with multiple sclerosis, enrolled in a pregnancy study. The chain links TRBV18 to TRBJ1-5; D unclear. The DNA of the CDR3 is TGTGCCAGCTCATCCGGGGTACAGCCCCAGCATTTT. Its protein product is CASSSGVQPQHF.